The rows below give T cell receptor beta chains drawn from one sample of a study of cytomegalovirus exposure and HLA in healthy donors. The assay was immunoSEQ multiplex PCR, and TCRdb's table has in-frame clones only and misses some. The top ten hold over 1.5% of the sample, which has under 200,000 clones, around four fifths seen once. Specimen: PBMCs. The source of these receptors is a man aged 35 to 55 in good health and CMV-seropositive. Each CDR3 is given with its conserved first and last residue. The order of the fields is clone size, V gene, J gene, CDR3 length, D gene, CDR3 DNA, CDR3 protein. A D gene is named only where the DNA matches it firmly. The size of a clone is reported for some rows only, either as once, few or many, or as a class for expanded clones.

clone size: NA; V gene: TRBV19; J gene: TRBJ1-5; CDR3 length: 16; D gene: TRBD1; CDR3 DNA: TGTGCCAGTAGCACTGGGACAGGGGGATTCGTTCAGCCCCAGCATTTT; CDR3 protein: CASSTGTGGFVQPQHF
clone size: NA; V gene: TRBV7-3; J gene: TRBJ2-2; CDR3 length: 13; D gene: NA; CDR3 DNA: TGTGCCAGCAGCTTAAGCGCCACCGGGGAGCTGTTTTTT; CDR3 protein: CASSLSATGELFF
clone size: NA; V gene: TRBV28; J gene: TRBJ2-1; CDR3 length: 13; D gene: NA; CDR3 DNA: TGTGCCAGCAGTTCCTATGAAGGGGGTGAGCAGTTCTTC; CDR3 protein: CASSSYEGGEQFF
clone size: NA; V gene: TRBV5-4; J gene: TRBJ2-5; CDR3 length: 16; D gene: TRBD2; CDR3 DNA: TGTGCCAGCAGCTGGGGGACTAGCGGGAGCGGAGAGACCCAGTACTTC; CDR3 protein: CASSWGTSGSGETQYF
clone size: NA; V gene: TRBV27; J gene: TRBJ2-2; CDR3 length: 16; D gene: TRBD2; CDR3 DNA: TGTGCCAGCAGTTTACTAGCGGGAGGGAACACCGGGGAGCTGTTTTTT; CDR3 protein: CASSLLAGGNTGELFF
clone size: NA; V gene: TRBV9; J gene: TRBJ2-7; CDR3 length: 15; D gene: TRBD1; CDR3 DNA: TGTGCCAGCAGCGTAGGCCGGACAGGTTGGGCCGAGCAGTACTTC; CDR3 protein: CASSVGRTGWAEQYF
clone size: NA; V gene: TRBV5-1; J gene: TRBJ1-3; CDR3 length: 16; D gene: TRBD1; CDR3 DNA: TGCGCCAGCAGCACCGGACAGGCAAGCTCTGGAAACACCATATATTTT; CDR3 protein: CASSTGQASSGNTIYF
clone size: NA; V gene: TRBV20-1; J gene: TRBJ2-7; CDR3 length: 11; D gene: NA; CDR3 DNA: TGCAGTGCGATCGAAGATTACGGGCAGTACTTC; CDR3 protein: CSAIEDYGQYF
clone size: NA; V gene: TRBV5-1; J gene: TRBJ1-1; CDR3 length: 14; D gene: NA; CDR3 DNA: TGCGCCAGCAGCTTGGAACAGATGAACACTGAAGCTTTCTTT; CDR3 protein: CASSLEQMNTEAFF
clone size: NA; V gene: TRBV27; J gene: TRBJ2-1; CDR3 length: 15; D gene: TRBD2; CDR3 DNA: TGTGCCAGCAGTTTAGGGTTAGCGGGTTATAATGAGCAGTTCTTC; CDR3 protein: CASSLGLAGYNEQFF
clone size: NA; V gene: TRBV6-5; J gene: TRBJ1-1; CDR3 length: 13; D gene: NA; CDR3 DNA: TGTGCCAGCAGCCAGGGTATGAACACTGAAGCTTTCTTT; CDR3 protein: CASSQGMNTEAFF
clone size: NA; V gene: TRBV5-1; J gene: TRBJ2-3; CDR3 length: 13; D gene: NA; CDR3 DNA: TGCGCCAGCGGCGAGCCAGGTGGGGATACGCAGTATTTT; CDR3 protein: CASGEPGGDTQYF
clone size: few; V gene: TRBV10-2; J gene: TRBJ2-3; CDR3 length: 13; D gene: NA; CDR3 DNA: TGCGCCAGCCATAGCGGAGACACAGATACGCAGTATTTT; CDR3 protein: CASHSGDTDTQYF
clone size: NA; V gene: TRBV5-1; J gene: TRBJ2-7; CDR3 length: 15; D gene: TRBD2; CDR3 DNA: TGCGCCAGCAGCTTGGCGGGGGGGATGGGCTACGAGCAGTACTTC; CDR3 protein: CASSLAGGMGYEQYF
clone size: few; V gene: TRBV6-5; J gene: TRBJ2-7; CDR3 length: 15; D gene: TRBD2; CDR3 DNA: TGTGCCAGCAGCACAAGTTCGGGAGGGCCTCAAGAGCAGTACTTC; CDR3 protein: CASSTSSGGPQEQYF
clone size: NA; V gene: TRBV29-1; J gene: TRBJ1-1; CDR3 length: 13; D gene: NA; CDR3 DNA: TGCAGCGCCAGGGGTACCATGAACACTGAAGCTTTCTTT; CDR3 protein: CSARGTMNTEAFF
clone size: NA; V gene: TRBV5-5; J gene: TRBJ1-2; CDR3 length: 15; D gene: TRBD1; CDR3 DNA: TGTGCCAGCAGCCCGAGCGACAGGGCCTACTATGGCTACACCTTC; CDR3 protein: CASSPSDRAYYGYTF
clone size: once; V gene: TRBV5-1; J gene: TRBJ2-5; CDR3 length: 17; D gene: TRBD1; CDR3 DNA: TGCGCCAGCAGCTTCCGAATACAGGGGATCAACCGGGAGACCCAGTACTTC; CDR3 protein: CASSFRIQGINRETQYF
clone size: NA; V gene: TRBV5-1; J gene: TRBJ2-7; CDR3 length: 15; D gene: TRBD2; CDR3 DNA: TGCGCCAGCACCCCCAGACTAGCGGGAGGTTACGAGCAGTACTTC; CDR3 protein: CASTPRLAGGYEQYF
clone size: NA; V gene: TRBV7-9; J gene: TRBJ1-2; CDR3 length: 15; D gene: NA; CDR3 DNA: TGTGCCAGCAGCTTGGTGAGCCGGAGGGACTATGGCTACACCTTC; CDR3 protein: CASSLVSRRDYGYTF
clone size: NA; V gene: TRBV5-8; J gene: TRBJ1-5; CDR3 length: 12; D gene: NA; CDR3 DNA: TGTGCCAGCAGCACTGGAGGGAGGGCCCAGCATTTT; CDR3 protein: CASSTGGRAQHF
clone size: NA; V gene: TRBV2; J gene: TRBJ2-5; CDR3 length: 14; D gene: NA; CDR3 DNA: TGTGCCAGCAGGAAGGACTTTATCCTGGAGACCCAGTACTTC; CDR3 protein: CASRKDFILETQYF
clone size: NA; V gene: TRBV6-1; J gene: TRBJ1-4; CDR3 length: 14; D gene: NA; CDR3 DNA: TGTGCCAGCAGTGCTGAGCCAACTAATGAAAAACTGTTTTTT; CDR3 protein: CASSAEPTNEKLFF
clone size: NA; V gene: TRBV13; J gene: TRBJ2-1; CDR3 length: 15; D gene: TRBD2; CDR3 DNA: TGTGCCAGCAGCTCCCTCCTAGCGGGAGGCAATGAGCAGTTCTTC; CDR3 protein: CASSSLLAGGNEQFF
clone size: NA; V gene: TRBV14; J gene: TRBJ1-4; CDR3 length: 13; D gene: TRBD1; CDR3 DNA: TGTGCCAGCAGCCTTTACAGGGGTGAAAAACTGTTTTTT; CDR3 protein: CASSLYRGEKLFF
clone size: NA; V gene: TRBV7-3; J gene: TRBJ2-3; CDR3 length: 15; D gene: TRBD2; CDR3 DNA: TGTGCCAGCAGCTTTACCGGGACTAGTATGGATACGCAGTATTTT; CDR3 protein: CASSFTGTSMDTQYF
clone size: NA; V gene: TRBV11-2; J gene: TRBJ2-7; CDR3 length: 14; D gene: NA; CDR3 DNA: TGTGCCAGCAGCCCCACCACGGGCTCCTACGAGCAGTACTTC; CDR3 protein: CASSPTTGSYEQYF
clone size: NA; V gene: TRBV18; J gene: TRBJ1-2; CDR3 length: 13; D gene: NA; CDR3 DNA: TGTGCCAGCTCACCAGACAGGAGCTATGGCTACACCTTC; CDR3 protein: CASSPDRSYGYTF